What follows are 9 T cell receptor beta chains derived from one specimen sequenced in a study of T cells after yellow fever vaccination. TCRdb processed the 5' RACE reads anew with MiXCR; each CDR3 protein has one entry. The sample has about 110,000 distinct CDR3 sequences; 8.4% are singletons. Sequenced material: CD8+ T cells sorted from PBMCs, taken 45 days after the yellow fever booster vaccination. The receptors were gathered from a man aged 25-45 years who received the YFV17D yellow fever vaccine.

This clonotype was picked up many times. The DNA of the CDR3 is TGCAGTGCTACCCGATCGGGGGGCTACGAGCAGTACTTC. Encoded protein: CSATRSGGYEQYF. This chain connects TRBV20-1 to TRBJ2-7; TRBD2 agrees at 7 bases. J was trimmed by 3 bases and V by 4 bases; bases with no gene match: 6. Germline V gene data show CDR1 as DFQATT and CDR2 as SNEGSKA (reference sequence). The CDR3 has 13 residues.

This clonotype was picked up many times. The chain employs TRBV7-6 and TRBJ2-4, with TRBD1 matching 9 bases. The CDR3 consists of 16 residues. V dropped 1 base and J dropped 6; count of bases not matched to a gene: 7. Germline V lookup: CDR1 SGHVS, CDR2 FNYEAQ. CDR3 in amino acids: CASSLETGTGSNIQYF. The CDR3 bases are TGTGCCAGCAGCTTAGAGACCGGGACAGGGTCAAACATTCAGTACTTC.

The sample holds many counts of this clonotype. The chain employs TRBV30 and TRBJ1-6; D is unresolved. Germline V gives CDR1 GTSNPN, CDR2 SVGIG (reference sequence). Trimming took off 6 bases at V and 0 bases at J, with 15 bases between the two ends. The CDR3 length is 16 residues. This CDR3 reads CACKISTRSYNSPLHF. DNA of the CDR3: TGTGCCTGCAAGATCAGTACCCGCTCCTATAATTCACCCCTCCACTTT.

J is TRBJ1-5 and V is TRBV20-1, with TRBD1 as a possible D gene (6 bases). CDR1 and CDR2 (germline): DFQATT, SNEGSKA (reference sequence). The CDR3 is made up of 15 amino acids. The DNA for the CDR3 is TGCAGCTTCTGGGGGCAGGGTCTGGGCAATCAGCCCCAGCATTTT. Translation: CSFWGQGLGNQPQHF.

Ten or more counts support this clonotype. The chain links TRBV27 to TRBJ1-2; 8 positions agree with TRBD1. CDR1 MNHEY and CDR2 SMNVEV come from the germline V gene (reference sequence). The CDR3 runs 15 residues. J gave up 3 bases and V 5 bases, and 8 bases lay outside the gene matches. CDR3 amino acids: CASSVTGEGYYGYTF. The CDR3 nucleotides are TGTGCCAGCAGTGTGACAGGGGAAGGGTACTATGGCTACACCTTC.

The chain employs TRBV28 and TRBJ2-1; maybe TRBD2 (8 bases). Germline CDR1 and CDR2: MDHEN and SYDVKM. V lost 7 bases and J lost 7, with 20 bases in between. The CDR3 loop spans 15 amino acids. The CDR3 spells CASTPGLGGLNEQFF. CDR3 DNA: TGTGCCAGCACACCGGGACTAGGGGGCTTGAATGAGCAGTTCTTC.

This clonotype occurred many times. This rearrangement joins TRBV27 to TRBJ2-1; 11 positions match TRBD2. The junction had 8 bases not matched to a gene; V was cut back by 6 bases and J by 7 bases. In germline, CDR1 is MNHEY, CDR2 SMNVEV (reference sequence). CDR3 length equals 15 residues. CDR3 in amino acids: CASSLTSGRRNEQFF. The DNA of the CDR3 is TGTGCCAGCAGCCTAACTAGCGGGAGACGGAATGAGCAGTTCTTC.

In the case of this clonotype: A much larger clonotype is one base distant, so this may be a read error. The chain couples TRBV4-1 to TRBJ2-1, with 11 bases identical to TRBD2. Germline V CDR1 and CDR2: MGHRA, YSYEKL. V lost 3 bases and J lost 7; bases outside the gene matches: 14. The CDR3 is 18 residues long. The CDR3 loop reads CASSQGEWELAGENEQFF. In nucleotides, the CDR3 is TGCGCCAGCAGCCAGGGTGAATGGGAACTAGCGGGGGAGAATGAGCAGTTCTTC.

There are many counts of this clonotype. The V gene is TRBV7-2, the J gene TRBJ2-7; D ambiguous. Germline V gene sequence: CDR1 SGHTA, CDR2 FQGNSA. Trimming cost V 4 bases and J 6 bases, with 16 bases left between them. The CDR3 has 14 amino acids. In DNA form, the CDR3 reads TGTGCCAGCAGCTCCTCACCCTGGGGTGGCGAGCAGTACTTC. It codes for CASSSSPWGGEQYF.